These 16 T cell receptor beta chains came from one sample sequenced in a study of CD8+ T cells in alopecia areata. Extracted from the samples, RNA was reverse transcribed into cDNA to serve as the sequencing template. Sequencing was performed with immunoSEQ multiplex PCR; in TCRdb, only in-frame clones are kept and a portion is missing. The sample has over 50,000 clones, about 45% seen once. Material: CD8+ T cells sorted from blood, obtained at week 0. These TCRs come from a human donor with alopecia areata.

The CDR3: CASSYTDYREIYNEQFF. The CDR3 nucleotides are TGTGCCAGCAGCTATACCGATTACAGGGAAATCTACAATGAGCAGTTCTTC. This chain joins TRBV7-9 and TRBJ2-1; maybe TRBD1 (6 bases). Germline CDR1 SEHNR, CDR2 FQNEAQ (reference sequence). The CDR3 runs to 17 residues. Trimming left V 4 bases short and J 3 bases short, with 19 bases between.

This clone came up a few times. CDR3 sequence: CASSWGGVRNEQFF. DNA for the CDR3: TGTGCCAGCAGCTGGGGGGGAGTAAGGAATGAGCAGTTCTTC. This chain uses TRBV7-2 with TRBJ2-1, with TRBD2 identical over 7 bases. There are 14 residues in the CDR3. The germline CDR1 and CDR2 sequences are SGHTA and FQGNSA. V lost 4 bases, J lost 7 bases, and 7 bases stayed unmatched. The full variable domain, in which reference TRBV7-2 and TRBJ2-1 provide the parts outside the CDR3, is GAGVSQSPSNKVTEKGKDVELRCDPISGHTALYWYRQSLGQGLEFLIYFQGNSAPDKSGLPSDRFSAERTGGSVSTLTIQRTQQEDSAVYLCASSWGGVRNEQFFGPGTRLTVL.

This clone was found a few times. The chain combines TRBV29-1 with TRBJ2-2; D unresolved. V was cut by 7 bases and J by 5 bases, with 8 bases left in between. The CDR3 runs 11 residues. The germline gives CDR1 SQVTM, CDR2 ANQGSEA. This chain's CDR3 is CSALRTGELFF. CDR3 DNA sequence: TGCAGCGCCCTCAGGACCGGGGAGCTGTTTTTT.

This rearrangement joins TRBV9 to TRBJ2-7; TRBD1 matches 9 bases. V lost 0 bases to trimming and J lost 2 bases; unmatched junction nucleotides: 0. The CDR3 runs to 14 residues. CDR1 and CDR2 from the germline V gene are SGDLS and YYNGEE. The DNA for the CDR3 is TGTGCCAGCAGCGTAGGGACAGGGGCCTACGAGCAGTACTTC. Its protein product is CASSVGTGAYEQYF.

The sample holds one count of this clone. The chain joins TRBV27 to TRBJ2-7; D may correspond to TRBD1 or TRBD2 (5 bases each). This CDR3 has 16 amino acids. The ends were cut back, 2 bases at V and 2 bases at J, with 16 bases in the middle. Germline CDR1 reads MNHEY; CDR2 reads SMNVEV (reference sequence). For the CDR3, the DNA is TGTGCCAGCAGTTTACTCCGGGACCGAAGCCCCTACGAGCAGTACTTC. It encodes CASSLLRDRSPYEQYF.

This clone showed up just a few times. The chain recombines TRBV4-1 with TRBJ2-5, with D unclear. From germline, CDR1 is MGHRA and CDR2 YSYEKL. The V end was cut by 4 bases, the J end by 2 bases, with 14 bases between. The CDR3 is 15 residues long. CDR3 DNA: TGCGCCAGCAGCCCCTCTTACCTGAGACAAGAGACCCAGTACTTC. Its protein product is CASSPSYLRQETQYF.

This clone turned up a few times. The rearrangement joins TRBV29-1 to TRBJ2-7, with D perhaps TRBD2 (7 bases). The germline gives CDR1 SQVTM, CDR2 ANQGSEA. This CDR3 contains 16 residues. Trimming pared 6 bases from V and 2 bases from J, leaving 23 bases between. The CDR3 is CSVVGGDSAHAYEQYF. In DNA, the CDR3 is TGCAGCGTCGTAGGGGGGGACTCAGCCCACGCCTACGAGCAGTACTTC.

The chain has TRBV25-1 and TRBJ2-7; D is ambiguous. V dropped 0 bases and J dropped 7 bases, with 7 bases sitting between them. This CDR3 region has 12 residues. Germline CDR1 is MGHDK and CDR2 is SYGVNS. CDR3 loop: CASSEYGSEQYF. The CDR3 region has the DNA TGTGCCAGCAGTGAATATGGGTCGGAGCAGTACTTC.

This clone was observed a handful of times. The gene calls are TRBV30 and TRBJ1-1, with a tentative D call TRBD1 (6 bases). Looked up from germline, CDR1 is GTSNPN and CDR2 is SVGIG (reference sequence). This CDR3 region has 13 residues. The V gene lost 0 bases and the J gene lost 3 bases, with 8 bases spanning the gap. The CDR3 DNA follows: TGTGCCTGGAGTGTAGGGGGACACACTGAAGCTTTCTTT. It specifies CAWSVGGHTEAFF.

In its sample, this clone was seen many times. The J gene is TRBJ2-5, the V gene TRBV7-9; D call uncertain. Per germline, CDR1 SEHNR and CDR2 FQNEAQ (reference sequence). This CDR3 spans 13 amino acids. Deletions cut 11 bases from V and 2 bases from J, with 15 bases between. This CDR3 reads CACDKNIQETQYF. The CDR3 DNA reads TGTGCCTGCGACAAGAACATTCAAGAGACCCAGTACTTC. Together with reference TRBV7-9 and TRBJ2-5, the CDR3 gives the full variable domain: DTGVSQNPRHKITKRGQNVTFRCDPISEHNRLYWYRQTLGQGPEFLTYFQNEAQLEKSRLLSDRFSAERPKGSFSTLEIQRTEQGDSAMYLCACDKNIQETQYFGPGTRLLVL.

In this sample, this clone turned up a few times. The chain carries TRBV23-1 and TRBJ1-1, with no clear D. TRBV23-1 is an ORF, with its function uncertain. The V and J ends lost 3 bases and 11 bases respectively, with 4 bases between them. CDR3 length: 9 residues. The CDR3, as DNA: TGCGCCAGCAGTCAGCCGGCTTTCTTT. Translating gives CASSQPAFF.

J is TRBJ1-5 and V is TRBV6-1; D gene uncertain. This CDR3 is 15 amino acids long. Germline V CDR1 and CDR2: MNHNS, SASEGT. Trimming stripped 1 base from V and 5 bases from J, with 12 bases between. CDR3 nucleotide sequence: TGTGCCAGCAGTGAAGAGAGGGTATATGATCAGCCCCAGCATTTT. Protein sequence: CASSEERVYDQPQHF.

This sequence joins TRBV27 and TRBJ2-3; unclear D gene. The CDR3 contains 14 residues. Trimming pared 2 bases from V and 2 bases from J, leaving 8 bases between. Germline V gene data show CDR1 as MNHEY and CDR2 as SMNVEV (reference sequence). The CDR3 DNA reads as TGTGCCAGCAGTTTACTGCCGATCACAGATACGCAGTATTTT. It translates to CASSLLPITDTQYF.

The chain couples TRBV29-1 to TRBJ1-2, with 7 bases fitting TRBD1. The germline gives CDR1 SQVTM, CDR2 ANQGSEA. The length of the CDR3 is 12 residues. Trimming removed 7 bases from V and 8 bases from J; junction bases left unmatched: 10. Here the CDR3 DNA reads TGCAGCGCCACGGACAGGACGGGGGGCTACACCTTC. This gives the protein CSATDRTGGYTF.

This clone was picked up a small number of times. V is TRBV30 and J is TRBJ2-2, with D perhaps TRBD2 (5 bases). Germline V gene lookup returns CDR1 GTSNPN and CDR2 SVGIG (reference sequence). Trimming took 0 bases from V and 6 from J, leaving 11 bases between them. This CDR3 is built from 14 residues. This CDR3 is CAWSVGGVPGELFF. CDR3 bases: TGTGCCTGGAGTGTTGGAGGAGTCCCCGGGGAGCTGTTTTTT.

The rearrangement uses TRBV4-1 and TRBJ1-5, with TRBD1 matching 7 bases. Unmatched junction bases numbered 5, after V lost 1 base and J lost 5 bases. The CDR3 length is 15 residues. Looked up from germline, CDR1 is MGHRA and CDR2 is YSYEKL. CDR3 region: CASSQGDRVHQPQHF. The CDR3 DNA sequence: TGCGCCAGCAGCCAAGGAGACAGGGTCCATCAGCCCCAGCATTTT.